This TCR beta chain emerged from a study of T-cell reconstitution after alpha-beta-depleted transplantation in children. Study-wide results and caveats: The study reportedly traced alpha-beta T cells about two months after transplant to several hundred expanded graft clones. T-cell counts and diversity were attributed mostly to newly produced T cells one year after transplant. There were some patients whose high TCRbeta diversity at day 60 came from surviving recipient T cells and thymic progenitors.

TCRbeta library preparation incorporated unique molecular identifiers. Using its own MiXCR run on the PCR reads, TCRdb lists one record per CDR3 protein. The profile shows under 450,000 distinct CDR3 sequences, under 20% of them singletons. The germline CDR1 and CDR2 sequences are SGHAT and FQNNGV. There are 13 residues in the CDR3. A remark on this clonotype: Its target is not known. At one boundary the junction diverges from the germline segment, which might be a read error.

The V gene is TRBV11-2, the J gene TRBJ2-3, with TRBD2 as a possible D gene (6 bases). The source material was PBMCs, mostly from graft donor cells, sampled 360 days after TCRalphabeta/CD19-depleted stem cell transplant. This TCR was recovered from a boy under three years old who had a stem cell transplant for Wiskott-Aldrich syndrome, so the T cells may come from the graft donor. CDR3 nucleotide sequence: TGTGCTAGCAGCTTAGTGACGCGGGATGGTCCGTATTTT. As protein: CASSLVTRDGPYF.